This T cell receptor (beta chain) was obtained from a study of T cell repertoires in ileal Crohn's disease. Study summary: Postoperative therapy was given to about half: 11 thiopurines, 15 to 20 anti-TNF agents.

Findings of the study overall: All patients with clonality above 26.8% had endoscopic recurrence. Compared with non-smokers, active smokers at surgery showed more clonal expansions.

CDR1 MNHNY and CDR2 SVGAGI come from the germline V gene (reference sequence). The V and J ends lost 4 bases and 6 bases, in that order; junction bases with no gene match: 4. CDR3 size: 13 residues. As regards this clone: The antigen remains unidentified.

Here immunoSEQ multiplex PCR was the method, and the copy in TCRdb shows in-frame clones only, minus some. The sample lists approximately 17,000 clones; around four fifths were seen once. This rearrangement joins TRBV6-6 to TRBJ1-2, with 8 nucleotides matching TRBD1. This TCR was sampled from an adult with Crohn's disease. The sequencing input was ileal tissue. This CDR3 reads CASSSGQGHGYTF. DNA for the CDR3: TGTGCCAGCAGTTCAGGACAGGGCCATGGCTACACCTTC.